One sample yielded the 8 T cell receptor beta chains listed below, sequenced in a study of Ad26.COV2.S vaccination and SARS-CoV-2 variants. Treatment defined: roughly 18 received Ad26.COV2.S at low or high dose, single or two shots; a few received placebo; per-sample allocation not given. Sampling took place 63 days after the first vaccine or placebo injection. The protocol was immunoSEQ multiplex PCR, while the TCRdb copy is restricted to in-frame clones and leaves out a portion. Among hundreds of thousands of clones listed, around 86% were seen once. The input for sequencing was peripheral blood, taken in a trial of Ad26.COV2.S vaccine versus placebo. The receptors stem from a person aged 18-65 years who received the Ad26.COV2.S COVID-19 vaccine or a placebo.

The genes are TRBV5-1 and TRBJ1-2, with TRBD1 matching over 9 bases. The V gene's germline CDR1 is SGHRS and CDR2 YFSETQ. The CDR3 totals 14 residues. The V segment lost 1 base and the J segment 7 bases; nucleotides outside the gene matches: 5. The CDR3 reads CASSLTGGAGGYTF. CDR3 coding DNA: TGCGCCAGCAGCTTGACAGGGGGCGCGGGTGGCTACACCTTC. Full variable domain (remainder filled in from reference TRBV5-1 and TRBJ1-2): KAGVTQTPRYLIKTRGQQVTLSCSPISGHRSVSWYQQTPGQGLQFLFEYFSETQRNKGNFPGRFSGRQFSNSRSEMNVSTLELGDSALYLCASSLTGGAGGYTFGSGTRLTVV.

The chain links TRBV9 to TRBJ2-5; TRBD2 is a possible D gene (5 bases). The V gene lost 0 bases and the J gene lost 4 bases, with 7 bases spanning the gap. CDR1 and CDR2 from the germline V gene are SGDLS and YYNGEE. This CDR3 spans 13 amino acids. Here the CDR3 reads CASSVAGTETQYF. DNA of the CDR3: TGTGCCAGCAGCGTAGCGGGAACAGAGACCCAGTACTTC.

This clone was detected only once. The CDR3, as DNA: TGTGCCAGCTCCCCGGGGACCTCTGGGGCCAACGTCCTGACTTTC. It codes for CASSPGTSGANVLTF. The chain combines TRBV18 with TRBJ2-6, with D perhaps assigned TRBD1 or TRBD2 (5 bases each). Germline V gene lookup returns CDR1 KGHSH and CDR2 LQKENI. Between the trimmed V and J ends, which lost 6 bases and 0 bases, there was a span of 9 bases. The length of the CDR3 is 15 residues.

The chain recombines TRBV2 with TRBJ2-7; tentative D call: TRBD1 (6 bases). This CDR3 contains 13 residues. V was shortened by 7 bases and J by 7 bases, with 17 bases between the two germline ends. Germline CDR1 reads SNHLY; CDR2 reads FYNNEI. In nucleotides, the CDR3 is TGTGCCAGCACCCGTTCTCCCCAGGGGGAGCAGTACTTC. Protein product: CASTRSPQGEQYF.

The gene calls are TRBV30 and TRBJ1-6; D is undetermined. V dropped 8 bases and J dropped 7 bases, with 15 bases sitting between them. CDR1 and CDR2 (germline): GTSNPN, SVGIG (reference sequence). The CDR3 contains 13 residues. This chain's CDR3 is CAHRTRINSPLHF. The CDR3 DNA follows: TGTGCCCACCGGACCCGAATAAATTCACCCCTCCACTTT.

CDR3 sequence: CASSLDRGKDTIYF. The CDR3 coding sequence is TGTGCCAGCAGTTTGGACAGGGGCAAAGACACCATATATTTT. The chain recombines TRBV6-5 with TRBJ1-3, with 9 bases fitting TRBD1. This CDR3 is built from 14 residues. Germline-derived CDR1 and CDR2 are MNHEY and SVGAGI. J lost 8 bases, V lost 4 bases, and 6 bases had no gene match.

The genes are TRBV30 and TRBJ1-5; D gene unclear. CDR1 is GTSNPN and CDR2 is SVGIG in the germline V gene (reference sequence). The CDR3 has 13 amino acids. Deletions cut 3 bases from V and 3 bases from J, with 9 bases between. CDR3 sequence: CAWRQWANQPQHF. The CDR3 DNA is TGTGCCTGGAGGCAGTGGGCCAATCAGCCCCAGCATTTT.

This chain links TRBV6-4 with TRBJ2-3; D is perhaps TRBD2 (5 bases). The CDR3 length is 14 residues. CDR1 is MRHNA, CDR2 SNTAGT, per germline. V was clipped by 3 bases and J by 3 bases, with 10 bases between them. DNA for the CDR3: TGTGCCAGCAGTGAAACACTAGATACAGATACGCAGTATTTT. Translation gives CASSETLDTDTQYF.